The rows below give T cell receptor beta chains drawn from one sample of a study of T cell repertoires in cytomegalovirus infection. TCRdb reprocessed the reads with MiXCR, giving one entry per CDR3 protein. The data show hundreds of thousands of distinct CDR3 sequences, with approximately 32% seen just once and around 11% held by the top ten. Their specific antigens are unknown. Sequenced material: cultured CD8+ T cells from PBMCs, taken from culture after CMV antigen stimulation. These receptors came from a human donor in good health (CMV status not recorded). Some clones in this sample may be carry-over from other donors' samples. CDR3s include the opening cysteine and the closing phenylalanine or tryptophan. D genes are given only for firm matches. The size of a clone is reported for some rows only, either as once, few or many, or as a class for expanded clones.

clone size: .
V gene: TRBV7-9
J gene: TRBJ2-4
D gene: .
CDR3 DNA: TGTGCCAGCAGCTTAGGGGGTTTCCCCAAAAACATTCAGTACTTC
CDR3 protein: CASSLGGFPKNIQYF

clone size: few
V gene: TRBV2
J gene: TRBJ1-5
D gene: .
CDR3 DNA: TGTGCCAGCAGTGAACGCCCTCTTACCGGCCTATCTAATCAGCCCCAGCATTTT
CDR3 protein: CASSERPLTGLSNQPQHF

clone size: few
V gene: TRBV20-1
J gene: TRBJ2-7
D gene: .
CDR3 DNA: TGCAGTGCTGATGAACCGACGGGTTACGAGCAGTACTTC
CDR3 protein: CSADEPTGYEQYF

clone size: .
V gene: TRBV7-6
J gene: TRBJ2-2
D gene: .
CDR3 DNA: TGTGCCAGCAGCTACGTAAACACAATGAACACCGGGGAGCTGTTTTTT
CDR3 protein: CASSYVNTMNTGELFF

clone size: many
V gene: TRBV7-2
J gene: TRBJ1-5
D gene: .
CDR3 DNA: TGTGCCAGCAGCCTTGGGGGCAGCTATAGCAATCAGCCCCAGCATTTT
CDR3 protein: CASSLGGSYSNQPQHF

clone size: few
V gene: TRBV6-2/TRBV6-3
J gene: TRBJ1-4
D gene: .
CDR3 DNA: TGTGCCAGCAGTTACCGCCCGGTTGGTGAAAAACTGTTTTTT
CDR3 protein: CASSYRPVGEKLFF

clone size: few
V gene: TRBV7-2
J gene: TRBJ2-6
D gene: TRBD1
CDR3 DNA: TGTGCCAGCAGCTTAGTGGGACAGCCCTTTTCCCCCCCTGGGGCCAACGTCCTGACTTTC
CDR3 protein: CASSLVGQPFSPPGANVLTF

clone size: few
V gene: TRBV28
J gene: TRBJ1-2
D gene: .
CDR3 DNA: TGTGCCAGCAGTTTAGTGGCAGGGGATTTTTTCGATGGCTACACCTTC
CDR3 protein: CASSLVAGDFFDGYTF

clone size: few
V gene: TRBV7-9
J gene: TRBJ2-3
D gene: .
CDR3 DNA: TGTGCCAGCAGCTCCTACAGGATTTTGTCCGATACGCAGTATTTT
CDR3 protein: CASSSYRILSDTQYF

clone size: many
V gene: TRBV7-9
J gene: TRBJ2-1
D gene: TRBD2
CDR3 DNA: TGTGCCAGCAGCTCCTCGACTAGCGGGGGGCTCAATGAGCAGTTCTTC
CDR3 protein: CASSSSTSGGLNEQFF

clone size: .
V gene: TRBV10-3
J gene: TRBJ2-3
D gene: .
CDR3 DNA: TGTGCCATCAGGGTCGAGACGGGAGCCCCAGATACGCAGTATTTT
CDR3 protein: CAIRVETGAPDTQYF

clone size: .
V gene: TRBV6-2/TRBV6-3
J gene: TRBJ2-1
D gene: .
CDR3 DNA: TGTGCCAGCAGTCCACGGATATTCAATGAGCAGTTCTTC
CDR3 protein: CASSPRIFNEQFF

clone size: .
V gene: TRBV9
J gene: TRBJ1-1
D gene: .
CDR3 DNA: TGTGCCAGCAGCGTAGGAGGATTAGGGCGAGAAAGTTTGAACACTGAAGCTTTCTTT
CDR3 protein: CASSVGGLGRESLNTEAFF

clone size: few
V gene: TRBV6-5
J gene: TRBJ2-6
D gene: .
CDR3 DNA: TGTGCCAGCAGTATAGGGACCTCTGGGGCCAACGTCCTGACTTTC
CDR3 protein: CASSIGTSGANVLTF

clone size: .
V gene: TRBV2
J gene: TRBJ2-3
D gene: .
CDR3 DNA: TGTGCCAGCAGTGAACTAGATACGCAGTATTTT
CDR3 protein: CASSELDTQYF

clone size: .
V gene: TRBV27
J gene: TRBJ2-1
D gene: .
CDR3 DNA: TGTGCCAGCAGTTTATCTCTCCCGTCGCACAATGAGCAGTTCTTC
CDR3 protein: CASSLSLPSHNEQFF

clone size: .
V gene: TRBV7-8
J gene: TRBJ2-2
D gene: TRBD2
CDR3 DNA: TGTGCCAGCAGCTTCGCGGGGGTGAACACCGGGGAGCTGTTTTTT
CDR3 protein: CASSFAGVNTGELFF

clone size: few
V gene: TRBV25-1
J gene: TRBJ2-7
D gene: .
CDR3 DNA: TGTGCCAGCAGTGGAGGAGACCGCCACCCCTACGAGCAGTACTTC
CDR3 protein: CASSGGDRHPYEQYF

clone size: many
V gene: TRBV6-2/TRBV6-3
J gene: TRBJ1-2
D gene: .
CDR3 DNA: TGTGCCAGCACCCGAGACAGGCTCAACTATGGCTACACCTTC
CDR3 protein: CASTRDRLNYGYTF

clone size: .
V gene: TRBV5-4
J gene: TRBJ2-3
D gene: .
CDR3 DNA: TGTGCCAGCAGCTTGAGCCGGTGGGATACGCAGTATTTT
CDR3 protein: CASSLSRWDTQYF

clone size: .
V gene: TRBV5-1
J gene: TRBJ2-7
D gene: .
CDR3 DNA: TGCGCCAGCCTCTTATACTACGAGCAGTACTTC
CDR3 protein: CASLLYYEQYF

clone size: .
V gene: TRBV24-1
J gene: TRBJ2-1
D gene: .
CDR3 DNA: TGTGCCACCAGTGATAGGCAGTTCAATGAGCAGTTCTTC
CDR3 protein: CATSDRQFNEQFF